The entry that follows covers one T cell receptor (beta chain) sequence. Losses at the gene ends were 6 bases for V and 6 bases for J; bases not matched to a gene: 6. The CDR3 covers 15 residues. Germline CDR1 is SNHLY and CDR2 is FYNNEI. Profiling relied on immunoSEQ multiplex PCR, and the TCRdb table lists in-frame clones only, not all of them. The top ten clones hold about 6.8% of a sample with tens of thousands of clones, around 81% of them seen once. The sample belongs to a study of radiation and T cells in renal cell carcinoma. Time point described: blood 2 weeks post-SBRT. Treatment described: 15 Gy SBRT to primary tumor, nephrectomy 4 weeks later.

Source: blood, taken from a patient whose treatment included radiotherapy and nephrectomy. This chain uses TRBV2 with TRBJ1-6; 9 nucleotides line up with TRBD1. The receptor comes from a man between 60 and 75 years old with renal cell carcinoma. This CDR3 reads CASRPGQGTNSPLHF. The CDR3 DNA sequence: TGTGCCAGCAGACCCGGACAGGGGACTAATTCACCCCTCCACTTT. The complete variable domain, with remaining parts taken from reference TRBV2 and TRBJ1-6, reads EPEVTQTPSHQVTQMGQEVILRCVPISNHLYFYWYRQILGQKVEFLVSFYNNEISEKSEIFDDQFSVERPDGSNFTLKIRSTKLEDSAMYFCASRPGQGTNSPLHFGNGTRLTVT.